Below, 25 T cell receptor beta chains from the same sample are listed, as sequenced in a study of breast tumors, draining lymph nodes, adjacent tissues. The lymph nodes were axillary draining lymph nodes from breast cancer patients. TCRdb re-derived calls from the multiplex PCR reads in MiXCR, one entry per CDR3 protein. The data hold approximately 300,000 distinct CDR3 sequences, with roughly 30% observed a single time. Sequencing used axillary lymph node tissue. The receptors here all came from a female donor with breast cancer. Some clones in this sample may be carry-over from other donors' samples.

This clonotype showed up many times. J is TRBJ2-7 and V is TRBV12-5, with D perhaps TRBD1 (6 bases). This CDR3 is built from 16 residues. The V gene's germline CDR1 is LGHNT and CDR2 FRNRAP. V lost 3 bases and J lost 0, with 15 bases in between. The CDR3 reads CASGFVQGIGSYEQYF. The DNA of the CDR3 is TGTGCTAGTGGTTTCGTACAGGGTATTGGCTCCTACGAGCAGTACTTC.

This clonotype was found many times. The chain uses TRBV20-1 and TRBJ2-3; maybe TRBD2 (6 bases). Germline V gives CDR1 DFQATT, CDR2 SNEGSKA (reference sequence). Trimming pared 5 bases from V and 5 bases from J, leaving 20 bases between. The CDR3 contains 15 residues. The CDR3 region has the DNA TGCAGTGCTCCCTCTCGTTCGGGAGTCAAAGATACGCAGTATTTT. It codes for CSAPSRSGVKDTQYF.

This clonotype was counted many times. The chain couples TRBV7-9 to TRBJ2-1, with 9 bases lining up with TRBD1. The germline V gene has CDR1 SEHNR and CDR2 FQNEAQ (reference sequence). The CDR3 contains 15 residues. With V trimmed by 7 bases and J by 5 bases, 9 bases remained unmatched. CDR3 sequence: CASIDRGGSNNEQFF. The CDR3 nucleotides are TGTGCCAGCATCGACAGGGGGGGGAGCAACAATGAGCAGTTCTTC.

This chain connects TRBV5-1 to TRBJ1-1; D is uncertain. V lost 1 base and J 1 base, leaving 8 bases between the germline ends. The CDR3 sequence is 14 residues long. Looked up from germline, CDR1 is SGHRS and CDR2 is YFSETQ. The CDR3 loop reads CASSLMARNTEAFF. Written as DNA, the CDR3 is TGCGCCAGCAGCTTGATGGCCAGGAACACTGAAGCTTTCTTT. The whole variable domain, filled in from reference TRBV5-1 and TRBJ1-1, reads KAGVTQTPRYLIKTRGQQVTLSCSPISGHRSVSWYQQTPGQGLQFLFEYFSETQRNKGNFPGRFSGRQFSNSRSEMNVSTLELGDSALYLCASSLMARNTEAFFGQGTRLTVV.

This clonotype has ten or more counts. V and J are TRBV2 and TRBJ2-3, with 7 bases aligning to TRBD1. The CDR3 contains 14 residues. Germline-derived CDR1 and CDR2 are SNHLY and FYNNEI. V gave up 7 bases and J gave up 0 bases; unmatched junction bases: 4. CDR3 coding DNA: TGTGCCAGCAAAGGGGGCCCTAGCACAGATACGCAGTATTTT. Translated: CASKGGPSTDTQYF.

Regarding this clonotype: It may be a read error: a sequence one base away is much more abundant. The chain joins TRBV11-3 to TRBJ2-3; 8 bases align to TRBD2. The CDR3 covers 17 residues. From germline, CDR1 is SGHNT and CDR2 YENEEA. With V trimmed by 4 bases and J by 3 bases, 12 bases remained unmatched. CDR3: CASSSPPGLVGTDTQYF. CDR3 bases: TGTGCCAGCAGCTCCCCTCCGGGACTAGTCGGGACAGATACGCAGTATTTT.

This chain links TRBV24-1 with TRBJ2-5, with 9 bases identical to TRBD2. After removal of 4 bases from V and 4 bases from J, the junction contained 9 bases not matched to a gene. CDR3 length equals 16 residues. Germline V CDR1 and CDR2: KGHDR, SFDVKD. As DNA, the CDR3 is TGTGCCACCAGTGACCTCAGGGCGGGAGGGCTAGAGACCCAGTACTTC. It yields the protein CATSDLRAGGLETQYF.

As regards this clonotype: Lacking the conserved final phenylalanine or tryptophan, this CDR3 likely reflects a read error. The chain employs TRBV30 and TRBJ1-2; D not certain. Germline V gives CDR1 GTSNPN, CDR2 SVGIG (reference sequence). CDR3 length equals 12 residues. Trimming took off 1 base at V and 6 bases at J, with 9 bases between the two ends. CDR3 nucleotides: TGTGCCTGGAGTGGGGTTGGGCATGGCTACACCTCC. This codes for CAWSGVGHGYTS.

This clonotype was recorded at least ten times. This chain uses TRBV11-3 with TRBJ2-3; 9 bases fit TRBD1. In germline, CDR1 is SGHNT, CDR2 YENEEA. J gave up 1 base and V 5 bases, and 7 bases lay outside the gene matches. The CDR3 contains 16 residues. CDR3: CASSNDRGGRTDTQYF. CDR3 coding DNA: TGTGCCAGCAGCAACGACAGGGGGGGCCGCACAGATACGCAGTATTTT.

This clonotype was seen a handful of times. Possible read error: a much larger clone is one base away. The chain employs TRBV11-2 and TRBJ1-2; D is perhaps TRBD1 (5 bases). The CDR3 is 11 amino acids. Germline-derived CDR1 and CDR2 are SGHAT and FQNNGV. CDR3 sequence: CASSGAYGSTF. CDR3 bases: TGTGCCAGCAGCGGGGCCTATGGCTCCACCTTC.

This clonotype was detected ten times or more. The chain employs TRBV11-2 and TRBJ2-2; 7 positions agree with TRBD2. V was clipped by 0 bases and J by 4 bases; unmatched bases: 8. The germline V gene encodes CDR1 SGHAT and CDR2 FQNNGV. The CDR3 length is 17 residues. The CDR3 loop is CASSLDVMAGVTGELFF. CDR3 nucleotides: TGTGCCAGCAGCTTAGATGTAATGGCGGGGGTCACCGGGGAGCTGTTTTTT.

This clonotype occurred many times. J is TRBJ2-7 and V is TRBV7-3; TRBD2 is a possible D gene (5 bases). The CDR3 consists of 12 residues. V was trimmed by 5 bases and J by 5 bases, leaving 10 bases between them. In germline, CDR1 is SGHTA, CDR2 FQGTGA. Written as DNA, the CDR3 is TGTGCCAGCAGCCGGGATGGGGACGAGCAGTACTTC. Amino acid sequence: CASSRDGDEQYF.

The J gene is TRBJ1-5, the V gene TRBV11-3; the match to TRBD1 covers 9 bases. The CDR3 totals 15 residues. V lost 5 bases and J lost 4; bases outside the gene matches: 6. Per the germline V gene, CDR1 is SGHNT and CDR2 is YENEEA. This chain's CDR3 is CASSPLGTGNQPQHF. CDR3 coding DNA: TGTGCCAGCAGCCCCCTCGGGACAGGGAATCAGCCCCAGCATTTT.

This clonotype was recorded only once. With a much larger clone just one base away, this may be a read error. The rearrangement joins TRBV6-6 to TRBJ1-4; D remains ambiguous. CDR1 and CDR2 (germline): MNHNY, SVGAGI (reference sequence). This CDR3 is built from 15 residues. Trimming left V 6 bases short and J 0 bases short, with 11 bases between. CDR3 residues: CASRARSSTNEKLFF. Written as DNA, the CDR3 is TGTGCCAGCAGGGCGCGGTCCTCAACTAATGAAAAACTGTTTTTT.

Ten or more counts support this clonotype. The J gene is TRBJ2-1, the V gene TRBV19; no firm D call. V was clipped by 6 bases and J by 0 bases, with 9 bases between them. Per the germline V gene, CDR1 is LNHDA and CDR2 is SQIVND (reference sequence). CDR3 length equals 14 residues. The CDR3 region has the DNA TGTGCCAGTAGCCCGAGGAGCTCCTACAATGAGCAGTTCTTC. This sequence encodes CASSPRSSYNEQFF.

This rearrangement joins TRBV11-3 to TRBJ2-5; no definite D call. Trimming removed 3 bases at V and 7 bases at J, with 12 bases between. CDR3 length: 13 amino acids. Germline assignment: CDR1 SGHNT and CDR2 YENEEA. In nucleotides, the CDR3 is TGTGCCAGCAGCTTTATGGGCACCGGGACCCAGTACTTC. This sequence encodes CASSFMGTGTQYF. Together with reference TRBV11-3 and TRBJ2-5, the CDR3 gives the full variable domain: EAGVVQSPRYKIIEKKQPVAFWCNPISGHNTLYWYLQNLGQGPELLIRYENEEAVDDSQLPKDRFSAERLKGVDSTLKIQPAELGDSAVYLCASSFMGTGTQYFGPGTRLLVL.

This clonotype was recorded many times. V and J are TRBV2 and TRBJ2-1; 10 bases line up with TRBD2. This CDR3 region has 20 residues. Per germline, CDR1 SNHLY and CDR2 FYNNEI. Germline trimming cut 3 bases from V and 0 bases from J; bases unmatched to any gene: 14. The CDR3, as DNA: TGTGCCAGCAGTGATGTCCCGGGACTAGCGACCCTCTTCTCCTACAATGAGCAGTTCTTC. Protein product: CASSDVPGLATLFSYNEQFF.

A note on this clonotype: This may arise from a read error, as a much more abundant clone is one base away. The CDR3 sequence: CASSHSGQLSYEQYF. DNA for the CDR3: TGTGCCAGCAGTCACTCGGGACAGCTCTCCTACGAGCAGTACTTC. The chain carries TRBV12-3 or TRBV12-4 and TRBJ2-7; 7 bases map to TRBD1. The CDR3 loop spans 15 amino acids. Trimming at V came to 5 bases and at J to 0 bases, leaving 7 bases not matched to a gene.

This clonotype was detected only a few times. The rearrangement joins TRBV27 to TRBJ2-2, with 9 bases fitting TRBD1. This CDR3 contains 16 residues. V lost 7 bases and J lost 6; bases outside the gene matches: 12. In germline, CDR1 is MNHEY, CDR2 SMNVEV (reference sequence). In DNA, the CDR3 is TGTGCCAGCAAGAACCCGGGACAGGGTTTCGCCGGGGAGCTGTTTTTT. Its protein is CASKNPGQGFAGELFF.

This clonotype has ten or more counts. J is TRBJ2-3 and V is TRBV24-1, with D perhaps TRBD2 (5 bases). CDR3 length equals 13 residues. Between the trimmed V and J ends, which lost 2 bases and 9 bases, there was a span of 11 bases. Germline V gives CDR1 KGHDR, CDR2 SFDVKD. The CDR3 protein is CATSDSHSATQYF. CDR3 in DNA: TGTGCCACCAGTGATTCCCATAGCGCGACGCAGTATTTT.

Ten or more counts support this clonotype. The chain joins TRBV30 to TRBJ1-2, with a possible D match to TRBD1 (5 bases). V shed 0 bases and J shed 11 bases, with 16 bases lying between them. CDR3 size: 13 residues. Germline CDR1 reads GTSNPN; CDR2 reads SVGIG (reference sequence). The CDR3: CAWSVRYRPRYTF. CDR3 nucleotide sequence: TGTGCCTGGAGTGTACGGTACAGGCCGAGGTACACCTTC.

This clonotype was seen ten or more times. The chain employs TRBV24-1 and TRBJ2-5; 10 bases map to TRBD2. CDR3 length: 16 amino acids. V trimming: 2 bases; J trimming: 5 bases; junction bases outside the gene matches: 7. Per the germline V gene, CDR1 is KGHDR and CDR2 is SFDVKD. DNA of the CDR3: TGTGCCACCAGTGATTCCGCAGCTAGCGGGAGTGAGACCCAGTACTTC. It codes for CATSDSAASGSETQYF.

There are a few counts of this clonotype. This may be a read error, as it is one base from a much larger clone. The chain links TRBV10-3 to TRBJ2-3; 8 nucleotides align to TRBD2. Germline CDR1 reads ENHRY; CDR2 reads SYGVKD. This CDR3 is 13 amino acids long. The CDR3 here is CAIRTSETGTQYF. The CDR3 bases are TGTGCCATCAGGACTAGCGAGACAGGTACGCAGTATTTT.

This clonotype has ten or more counts. The chain is built from TRBV12-5 and TRBJ1-3; D is unresolved. There are 12 residues in the CDR3. V lost 7 bases and J 4 bases, leaving 8 bases between the germline ends. Germline CDR1 LGHNT, CDR2 FRNRAP. CDR3 sequence: CASAPLGNTIYF. Here the CDR3 DNA reads TGTGCTAGTGCCCCTCTCGGAAACACCATATATTTT.

The chain couples TRBV25-1 to TRBJ2-5; the D is unclear. Deletions cut 2 bases from V and 4 bases from J, with 20 bases between. CDR1 is MGHDK and CDR2 is SYGVNS in the germline V gene. The CDR3 has 17 amino acids. The CDR3 sequence is CASSEGSSISFRETQYF. The DNA of the CDR3 is TGTGCCAGCAGTGAAGGGTCCAGCATCTCCTTCCGAGAGACCCAGTACTTC.